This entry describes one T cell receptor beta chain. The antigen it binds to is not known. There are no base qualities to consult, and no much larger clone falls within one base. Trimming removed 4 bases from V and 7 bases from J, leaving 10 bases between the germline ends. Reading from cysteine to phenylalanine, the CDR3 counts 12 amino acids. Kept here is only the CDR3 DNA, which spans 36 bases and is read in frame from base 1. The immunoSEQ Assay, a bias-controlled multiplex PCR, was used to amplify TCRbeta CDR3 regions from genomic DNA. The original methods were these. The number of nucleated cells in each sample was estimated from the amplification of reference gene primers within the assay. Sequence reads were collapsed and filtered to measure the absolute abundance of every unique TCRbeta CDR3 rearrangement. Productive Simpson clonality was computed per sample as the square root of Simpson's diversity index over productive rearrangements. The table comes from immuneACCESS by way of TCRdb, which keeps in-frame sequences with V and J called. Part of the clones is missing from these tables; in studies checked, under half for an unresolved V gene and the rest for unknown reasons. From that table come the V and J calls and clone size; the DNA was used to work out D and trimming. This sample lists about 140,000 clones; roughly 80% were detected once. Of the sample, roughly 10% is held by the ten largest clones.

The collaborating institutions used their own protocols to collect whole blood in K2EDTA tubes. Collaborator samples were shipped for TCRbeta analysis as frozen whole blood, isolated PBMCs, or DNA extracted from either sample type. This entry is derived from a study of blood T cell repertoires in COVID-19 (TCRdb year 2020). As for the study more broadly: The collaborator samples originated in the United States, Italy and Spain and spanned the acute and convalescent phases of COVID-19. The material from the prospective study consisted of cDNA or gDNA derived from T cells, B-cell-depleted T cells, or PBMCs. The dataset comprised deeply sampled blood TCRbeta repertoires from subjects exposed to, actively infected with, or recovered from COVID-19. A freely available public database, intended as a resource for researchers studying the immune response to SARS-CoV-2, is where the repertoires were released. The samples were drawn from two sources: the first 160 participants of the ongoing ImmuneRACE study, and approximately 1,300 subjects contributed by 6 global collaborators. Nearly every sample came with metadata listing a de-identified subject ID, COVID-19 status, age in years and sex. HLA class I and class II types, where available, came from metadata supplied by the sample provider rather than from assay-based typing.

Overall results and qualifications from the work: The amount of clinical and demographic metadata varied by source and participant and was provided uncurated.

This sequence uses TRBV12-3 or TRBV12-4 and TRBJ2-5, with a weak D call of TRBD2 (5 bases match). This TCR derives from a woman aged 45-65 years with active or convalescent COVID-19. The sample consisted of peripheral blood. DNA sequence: TGTGCCAGCAGTTATCCCCGGGGGACCCAGTACTTC. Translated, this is CASSYPRGTQYF.